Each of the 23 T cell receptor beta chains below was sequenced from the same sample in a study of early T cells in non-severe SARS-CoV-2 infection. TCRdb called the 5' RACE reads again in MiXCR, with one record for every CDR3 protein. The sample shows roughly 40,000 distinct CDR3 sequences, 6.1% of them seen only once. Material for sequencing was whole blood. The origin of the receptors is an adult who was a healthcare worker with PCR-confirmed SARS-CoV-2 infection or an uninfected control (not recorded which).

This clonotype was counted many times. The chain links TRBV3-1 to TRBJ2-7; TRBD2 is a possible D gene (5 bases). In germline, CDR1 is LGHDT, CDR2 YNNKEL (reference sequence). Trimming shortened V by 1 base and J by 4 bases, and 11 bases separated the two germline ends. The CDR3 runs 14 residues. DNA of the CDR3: TGTGCCAGCAGCCAAGTAGGTCGGGGATACGAGCAGTACTTC. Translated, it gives CASSQVGRGYEQYF.

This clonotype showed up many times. DNA of the CDR3: TGCGCCAGCAGAGGGATAGGGGGGGATCAGCCCCAGCATTTT. As protein: CASRGIGGDQPQHF. The chain carries TRBV10-2 and TRBJ1-5, with a weak D call TRBD1 (6 bases). The V end lost 6 bases, the J end lost 5 bases, and 14 bases lay between the germline ends. The CDR3 is 14 amino acids. CDR1 is WSHSY, CDR2 SAAADI, per germline.

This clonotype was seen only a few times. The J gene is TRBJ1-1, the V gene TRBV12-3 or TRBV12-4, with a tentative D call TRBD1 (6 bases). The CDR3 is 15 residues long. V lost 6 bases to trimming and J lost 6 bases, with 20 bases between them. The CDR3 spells CASRLGTSLIAEAFF. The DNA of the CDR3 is TGTGCCAGCAGACTGGGGACATCCCTCATTGCTGAAGCTTTCTTT.

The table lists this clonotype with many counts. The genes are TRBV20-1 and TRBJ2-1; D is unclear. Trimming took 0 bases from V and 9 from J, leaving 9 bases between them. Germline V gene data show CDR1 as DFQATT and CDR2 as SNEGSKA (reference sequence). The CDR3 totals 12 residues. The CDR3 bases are TGCAGTGCTAGAGACAGTTGGGGTGAGCAGTTCTTC. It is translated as CSARDSWGEQFF.

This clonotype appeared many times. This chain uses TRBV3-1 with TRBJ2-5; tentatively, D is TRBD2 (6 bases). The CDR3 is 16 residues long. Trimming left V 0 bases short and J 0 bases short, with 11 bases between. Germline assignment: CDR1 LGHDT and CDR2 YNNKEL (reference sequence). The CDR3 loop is CASSQELPSDQETQYF. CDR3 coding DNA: TGTGCCAGCAGCCAAGAACTTCCTAGCGACCAAGAGACCCAGTACTTC.

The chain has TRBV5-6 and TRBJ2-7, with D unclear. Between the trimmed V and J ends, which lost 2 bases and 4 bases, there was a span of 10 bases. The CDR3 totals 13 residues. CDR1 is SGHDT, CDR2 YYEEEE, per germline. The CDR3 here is CASSLATLYEQYF. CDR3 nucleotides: TGTGCCAGCAGCTTAGCGACTTTGTACGAGCAGTACTTC.

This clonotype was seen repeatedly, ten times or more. The CDR3 coding sequence is TGTGCCAGCAGCTTAGGTGCCCGCCAGCAGTACTTC. Amino acids: CASSLGARQQYF. The chain uses TRBV11-2 and TRBJ2-7; no definite D call. The germline V gene encodes CDR1 SGHAT and CDR2 FQNNGV. This CDR3 region has 12 residues. V was clipped by 1 base and J by 8 bases, with 9 bases between them.

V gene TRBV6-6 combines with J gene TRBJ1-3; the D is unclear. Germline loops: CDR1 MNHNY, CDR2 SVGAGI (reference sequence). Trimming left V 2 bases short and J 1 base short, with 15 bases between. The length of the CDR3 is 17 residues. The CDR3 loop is CASSYTRPVSSGNTIYF. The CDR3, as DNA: TGTGCCAGCAGTTACACTCGACCGGTTTCATCTGGAAACACCATATATTTT.

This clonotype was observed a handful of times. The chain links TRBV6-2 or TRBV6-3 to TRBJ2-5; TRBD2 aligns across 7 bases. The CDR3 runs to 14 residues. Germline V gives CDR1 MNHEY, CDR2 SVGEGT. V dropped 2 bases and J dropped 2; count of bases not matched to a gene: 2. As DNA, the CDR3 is TGTGCCAGCAGTTACGGGGGGGAACAAGAGACCCAGTACTTC. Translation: CASSYGGEQETQYF.

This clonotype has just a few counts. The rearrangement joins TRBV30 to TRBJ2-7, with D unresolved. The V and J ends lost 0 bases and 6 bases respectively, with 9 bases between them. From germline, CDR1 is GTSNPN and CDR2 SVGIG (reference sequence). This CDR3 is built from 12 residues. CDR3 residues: CAWSVSSPEQYF. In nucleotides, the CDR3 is TGTGCCTGGAGTGTCTCAAGTCCCGAGCAGTACTTC. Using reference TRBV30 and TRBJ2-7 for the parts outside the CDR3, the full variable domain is SQTIHQWPATLVQPVGSPLSLECTVEGTSNPNLYWYRQAAGRGLQLLFYSVGIGQISSEVPQNLSASRPQDRQFILSSKKLLLSDSGFYLCAWSVSSPEQYFGPGTRLTVT.

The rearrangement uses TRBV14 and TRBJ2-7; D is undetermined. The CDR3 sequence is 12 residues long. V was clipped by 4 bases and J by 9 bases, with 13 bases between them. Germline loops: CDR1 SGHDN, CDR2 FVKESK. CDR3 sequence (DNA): TGTGCCAGCAGCCTCGGACGATTAAGGCAGTACTTC. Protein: CASSLGRLRQYF.

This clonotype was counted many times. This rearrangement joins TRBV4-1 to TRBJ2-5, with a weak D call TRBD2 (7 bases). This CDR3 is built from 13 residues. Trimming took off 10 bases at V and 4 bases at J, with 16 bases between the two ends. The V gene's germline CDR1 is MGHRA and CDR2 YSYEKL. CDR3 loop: CAIAGGPGETQYF. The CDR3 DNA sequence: TGCGCCATAGCCGGGGGGCCGGGAGAGACCCAGTACTTC.

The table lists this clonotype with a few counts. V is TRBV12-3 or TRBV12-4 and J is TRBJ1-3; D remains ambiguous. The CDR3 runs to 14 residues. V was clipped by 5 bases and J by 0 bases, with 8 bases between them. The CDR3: CASSRGSSGNTIYF. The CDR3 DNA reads TGTGCCAGCAGTCGCGGGTCCTCTGGAAACACCATATATTTT.

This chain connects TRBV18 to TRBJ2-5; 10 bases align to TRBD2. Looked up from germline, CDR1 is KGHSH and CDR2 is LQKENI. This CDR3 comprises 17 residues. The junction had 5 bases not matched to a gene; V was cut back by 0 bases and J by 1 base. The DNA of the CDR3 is TGTGCCAGCTCACCACCGGTTGGACTAGCGGTCCAAGAGACCCAGTACTTC. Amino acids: CASSPPVGLAVQETQYF.

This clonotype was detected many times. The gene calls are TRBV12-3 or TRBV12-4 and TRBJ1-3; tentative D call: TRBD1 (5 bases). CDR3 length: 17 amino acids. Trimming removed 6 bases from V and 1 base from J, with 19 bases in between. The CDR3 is CASSPGWGRVSGNTIYF. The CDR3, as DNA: TGTGCCAGCAGCCCTGGGTGGGGACGTGTTTCTGGAAACACCATATATTTT.

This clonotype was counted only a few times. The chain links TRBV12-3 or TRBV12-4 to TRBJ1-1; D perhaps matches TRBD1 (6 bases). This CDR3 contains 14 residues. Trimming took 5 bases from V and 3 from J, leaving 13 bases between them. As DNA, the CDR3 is TGTGCCAGCAGTCCAACAAGGGGGGACACTGAAGCTTTCTTT. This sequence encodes CASSPTRGDTEAFF.

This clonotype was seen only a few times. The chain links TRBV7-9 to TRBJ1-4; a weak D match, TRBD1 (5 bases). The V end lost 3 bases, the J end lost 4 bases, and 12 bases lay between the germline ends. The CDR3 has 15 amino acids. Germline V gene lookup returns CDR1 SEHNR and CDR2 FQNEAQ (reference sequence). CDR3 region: CASSLGRRDNEKLFF. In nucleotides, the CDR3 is TGTGCCAGCAGCTTGGGACGGAGAGATAATGAAAAACTGTTTTTT.

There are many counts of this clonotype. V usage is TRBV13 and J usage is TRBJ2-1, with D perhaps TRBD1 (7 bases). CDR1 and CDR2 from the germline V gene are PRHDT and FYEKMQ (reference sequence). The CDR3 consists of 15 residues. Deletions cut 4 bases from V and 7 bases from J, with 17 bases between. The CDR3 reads CASSSDREALNEQFF. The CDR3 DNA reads TGTGCCAGCAGCTCTGACAGGGAGGCGTTGAATGAGCAGTTCTTC.

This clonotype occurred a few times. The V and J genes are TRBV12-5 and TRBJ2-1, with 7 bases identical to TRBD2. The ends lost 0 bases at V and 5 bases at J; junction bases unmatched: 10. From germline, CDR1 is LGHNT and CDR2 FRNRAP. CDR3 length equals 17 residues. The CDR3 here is CASGLVLVGTKHNEQFF. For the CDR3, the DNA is TGTGCTAGTGGTTTGGTACTGGTAGGGACTAAGCACAATGAGCAGTTCTTC.

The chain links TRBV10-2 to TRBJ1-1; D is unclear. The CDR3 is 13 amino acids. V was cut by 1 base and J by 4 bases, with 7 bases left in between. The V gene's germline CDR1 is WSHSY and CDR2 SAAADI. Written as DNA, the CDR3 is TGCGCCAGCAGTGAGTTCGGTGTCACTGAAGCTTTCTTT. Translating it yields CASSEFGVTEAFF.

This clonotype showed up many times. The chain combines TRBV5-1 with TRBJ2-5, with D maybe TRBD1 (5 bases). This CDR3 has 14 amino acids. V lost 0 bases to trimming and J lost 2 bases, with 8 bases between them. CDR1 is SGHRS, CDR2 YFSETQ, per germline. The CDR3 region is CASSLGQLQETQYF. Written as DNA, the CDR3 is TGCGCCAGCAGCTTGGGACAGTTACAAGAGACCCAGTACTTC.

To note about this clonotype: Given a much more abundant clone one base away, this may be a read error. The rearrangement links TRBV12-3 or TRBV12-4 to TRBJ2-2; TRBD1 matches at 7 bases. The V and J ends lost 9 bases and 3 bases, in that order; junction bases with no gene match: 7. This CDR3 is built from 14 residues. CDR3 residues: CARLYGTDTGELFF. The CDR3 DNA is TGTGCCAGACTATACGGGACAGACACCGGGGAGCTGTTTTTT.

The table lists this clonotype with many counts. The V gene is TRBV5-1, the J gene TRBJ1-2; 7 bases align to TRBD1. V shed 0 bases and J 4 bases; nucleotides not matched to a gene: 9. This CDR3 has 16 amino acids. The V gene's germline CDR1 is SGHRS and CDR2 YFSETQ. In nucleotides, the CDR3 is TGCGCCAGCAGCTTGGCCTTTGGGGACAGAGGCTATGGCTACACCTTC. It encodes CASSLAFGDRGYGYTF.